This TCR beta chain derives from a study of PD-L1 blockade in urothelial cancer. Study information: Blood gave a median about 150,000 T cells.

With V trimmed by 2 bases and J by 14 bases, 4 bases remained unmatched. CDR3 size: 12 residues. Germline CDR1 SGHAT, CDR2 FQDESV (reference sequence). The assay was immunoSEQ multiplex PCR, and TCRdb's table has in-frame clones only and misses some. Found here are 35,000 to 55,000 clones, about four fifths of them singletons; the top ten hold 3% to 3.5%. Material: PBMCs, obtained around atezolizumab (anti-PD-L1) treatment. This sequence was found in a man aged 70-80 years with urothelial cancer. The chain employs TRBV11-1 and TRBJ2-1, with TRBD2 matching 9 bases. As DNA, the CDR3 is TGTGCCAGCAGCTTATTCTCTAGCGGGGAGTTCTTC. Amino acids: CASSLFSSGEFF.